This entry concerns a single T cell receptor (beta chain). No antigen is known for it. These data come from a study of T cell responses to AZD1222 COVID-19 vaccine. The V gene end was trimmed by 3 bases and the J gene end by 9 bases; junction bases not matched to a gene: 7. CDR1 and CDR2 (germline): KGHSH, LQKENI. The length of the CDR3 is 14 residues. This table comes from immunoSEQ multiplex PCR, and its TCRdb copy is limited to in-frame clones, with some not included. The table has roughly 140,000 clones, about 88% seen once; the top ten hold 3% to 4%. Whole-study findings and limits: In a largely white British group with more females than males, clonal diversity was possibly underestimated. Spike-specific TCR repertoires showed rising breadth and depth after two AZD1222 doses.

The chain uses TRBV18 and TRBJ1-5, with 8 bases matching TRBD1. Sequencing used peripheral blood, obtained 28 days after the second AZD1222 dose. The clonotype originates from an adult who received the AZD1222 COVID-19 vaccine. The CDR3 is CASSPGTGSGPQHF. The CDR3 nucleotides are TGTGCCAGCTCACCTGGGACAGGCTCGGGGCCCCAGCATTTT.